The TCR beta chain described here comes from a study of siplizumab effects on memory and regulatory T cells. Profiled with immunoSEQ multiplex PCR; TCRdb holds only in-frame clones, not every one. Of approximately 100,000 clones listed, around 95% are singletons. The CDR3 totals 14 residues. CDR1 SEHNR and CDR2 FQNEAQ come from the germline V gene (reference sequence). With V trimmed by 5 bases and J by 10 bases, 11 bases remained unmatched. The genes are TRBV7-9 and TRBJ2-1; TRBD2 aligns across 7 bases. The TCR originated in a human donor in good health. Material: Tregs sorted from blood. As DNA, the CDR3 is TGTGCCAGCAGCCCCGGGCGGGAGAGAACGGAGCAGTTCTTC. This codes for CASSPGRERTEQFF.